This is a list of T cell receptor beta chains from one sample in a study of beta chain features in type 1 diabetes. Data came from immunoSEQ multiplex PCR; TCRdb stores just in-frame clones and leaves some out. The table shows 160,000 or so clones, with roughly 59% occurring only once. The sequencing sample was made of naive CD4+ T cells from blood. These receptors came from a man younger than 40 with type 1 diabetes. Both conserved end residues are trimmed from each CDR3. The order of the fields is V gene, J gene, CDR3 protein.

V gene: TRBV30
J gene: TRBJ2-1
CDR3 protein: AWSVEGGSYNEQF

V gene: TRBV7-8
J gene: TRBJ2-1
CDR3 protein: ASSLEQTYNEQF

V gene: TRBV30
J gene: TRBJ2-5
CDR3 protein: AWRGSEVVETQY

V gene: TRBV25-1
J gene: TRBJ2-2
CDR3 protein: ASTGFSGELF

V gene: TRBV29-1
J gene: TRBJ2-5
CDR3 protein: SVRDRGWETQY

V gene: TRBV25-1
J gene: TRBJ2-7
CDR3 protein: ASSDSFGYEQY

V gene: TRBV25-1
J gene: TRBJ2-5
CDR3 protein: ASSERGNSNVQETQY

V gene: TRBV25-1
J gene: TRBJ2-3
CDR3 protein: ARGTSYTQY

V gene: TRBV30
J gene: TRBJ1-2
CDR3 protein: AWAQGEGYGYT

V gene: TRBV29-1
J gene: TRBJ1-2
CDR3 protein: SADRWGYGYT

V gene: TRBV29-1
J gene: TRBJ1-1
CDR3 protein: SVGRNTEAF

V gene: TRBV28
J gene: TRBJ1-1
CDR3 protein: ASSFPTGNTEAF

V gene: TRBV7-2
J gene: TRBJ2-1
CDR3 protein: ASSLGAGRYNEQF

V gene: TRBV9
J gene: TRBJ2-5
CDR3 protein: ASSVGGGSRQETQY

V gene: TRBV6-6
J gene: TRBJ2-6
CDR3 protein: ASSYFSGANVLT

V gene: TRBV7-9
J gene: TRBJ1-6
CDR3 protein: ASSLVGTSPLH

V gene: TRBV7-2
J gene: TRBJ1-1
CDR3 protein: ASSVQRNAEAF

V gene: TRBV27
J gene: TRBJ2-5
CDR3 protein: ASSSKRGGYQETQY

V gene: TRBV29-1
J gene: TRBJ2-3
CDR3 protein: SVATRGSTDTQY

V gene: TRBV9
J gene: TRBJ2-5
CDR3 protein: ASSETGQGVPQETQY

V gene: TRBV29-1
J gene: TRBJ2-1
CDR3 protein: SVDQGAGEQF

V gene: TRBV29-1
J gene: TRBJ2-7
CDR3 protein: SGGWIYEQY

V gene: TRBV6-6
J gene: TRBJ2-7
CDR3 protein: ASSPYYEQY

V gene: TRBV28
J gene: TRBJ1-1
CDR3 protein: ASSLQPGSTEAF

V gene: TRBV30
J gene: TRBJ1-2
CDR3 protein: AWSHSGTGYT

V gene: TRBV7-9
J gene: TRBJ2-3
CDR3 protein: ASSLYRDNTDTQY

V gene: TRBV29-1
J gene: TRBJ2-7
CDR3 protein: SVEDGFGEQY

V gene: TRBV19
J gene: TRBJ2-5
CDR3 protein: ASSKTPPETQY

V gene: TRBV29-1
J gene: TRBJ1-4
CDR3 protein: SVRQGADEKLF

V gene: TRBV28
J gene: TRBJ1-2
CDR3 protein: ASSRTGRYGYT

V gene: TRBV5-1
J gene: TRBJ2-2
CDR3 protein: ASSLGQTTGELF